The T cell receptor beta chain under discussion was sequenced for a study of PD-1 blockade in classical Hodgkin lymphoma. Whole-study findings and limits: CD4+ TCR diversity climbed significantly by C4D1, unlike CD8+ TCR diversity. Prior to therapy, complete responders displayed diversity much like that of newly diagnosed patients.

Stated time point: cycle 4 day 1 (C4D1), after more than 5 weeks of nivolumab. Relapses following autologous stem cell transplantation were seen in all patients, with brentuximab vedotin exposure varying. Complete response, partial response or progressive disease constituted the best responses recorded. CDR1 and CDR2 from the germline V gene are SEHNR and FQNEAQ (reference sequence). The CDR3 is 15 amino acids. V was pared by 2 bases and J by 4 bases, with 5 bases of the junction left unmatched. About this clone: The antigen is undetermined.

Using immunoSEQ multiplex PCR, the repertoire was profiled, and TCRdb retains in-frame clones only, with some absent. Of roughly 8,200 clones listed, roughly 89% are singletons. V usage is TRBV7-9 and J usage is TRBJ2-7, with 10 nucleotides matching TRBD1. This TCR was recovered from a human donor with classical Hodgkin lymphoma. The specimen was peripheral blood mononuclear cells (PBMCs), collected before the fourth cycle of nivolumab. The CDR3 DNA sequence: TGTGCCAGCAGCTTATGGGGGACAGGGGCGTACGAGCAGTACTTC. It specifies CASSLWGTGAYEQYF.